This section outlines one TCR beta chain sequence together with its context. What it binds is not known. Profiling relied on immunoSEQ multiplex PCR, and the TCRdb table lists in-frame clones only, not all of them. Of roughly 13,000 clones detected, over 85% appear once; the ten largest clones hold roughly 4.7%. This specimen belongs to a study of T cell clonotyping in hematopoietic cell transplantation. Notes on the study in general: Cells were unsorted, so CD4 and CD8 contributions were not separated.

The TCR sequence derives from a male patient aged 55 to 69 who had an allogeneic stem cell transplant from an unrelated donor, so the T cells may come from the graft donor. Some clones in this sample may be carry-over from other donors' samples. Source: PBMCs, taken 30 days after allogeneic stem cell transplant.

The chain's CDR3 is CSIPDQENTEAFF. CDR3 nucleotides: TGCAGCATCCCGGACCAAGAAAACACTGAAGCTTTCTTT. This chain connects TRBV29-1 to TRBJ1-1; D not certain. The germline gives CDR1 SQVTM, CDR2 ANQGSEA. V shed 8 bases and J shed 2 bases, with 15 bases lying between them. CDR3 length: 13 residues. Together with reference TRBV29-1 and TRBJ1-1, the CDR3 gives the full variable domain: SAVISQKPSRDICQRGTSLTIQCQVDSQVTMMFWYRQQPGQSLTLIATANQGSEATYESGFVIDKFPISRPNLTFSTLTVSNMSPEDSSIYLCSIPDQENTEAFFGQGTRLTVV.